This entry concerns a single TCR beta chain. Antigen unknown. The data were obtained in a study of response to subunit inactivated influenza vaccine. Study-wide results and limits: Each seasonal influenza vaccination, the authors suggested, recruits few new T cells.

TCRdb used MiXCR to reprocess the RT-PCR reads, holding one entry per CDR3 protein. Here the sample spans more than 600,000 distinct CDR3 sequences, less than 20% being singletons. V lost 0 bases and J 4 bases, leaving 6 bases between the germline ends. Germline V CDR1 and CDR2: MGHRA, YSYEKL. This CDR3 region has 13 residues. The receptor was isolated from a man aged 50 to 59 who received an inactivated influenza vaccine. The source was PBMCs from blood, collected 4 to 6 days after vaccination. V gene TRBV4-1 combines with J gene TRBJ1-1; D is ambiguous. CDR3 loop: CASSQERSTEAFF. The DNA of the CDR3 is TGCGCCAGCAGCCAAGAAAGGAGCACTGAAGCTTTCTTT.